This T cell receptor beta chain was found in a study of blood T cell repertoires in COVID-19. Study summary: There were acute and convalescent COVID-19 samples, and they came from the United States, Italy and Spain. In each case, the material was cDNA or gDNA derived from T cells, B-cell-depleted T cells, or PBMCs.

Original processing notes: Amplifying reference gene primers gave estimates of nucleated cell counts. The repertoire was sequenced with immunoSEQ multiplex PCR; TCRdb's copy has only in-frame clones and lacks some. V and J calls and clone size follow that table, whereas D and trimming were derived from the DNA. The table includes a few hundred thousand clones, roughly 90% detected once. Germline lookup yields CDR1 SGHVS and CDR2 FQNEAQ. This CDR3 has 12 amino acids. Deletions cut 5 bases from V and 3 bases from J, with 5 bases between. V gene TRBV7-8 combines with J gene TRBJ1-3; D gene unclear. The receptor was derived from a woman aged 50 to 65 with acute or convalescent COVID-19. Input material: peripheral blood. CDR3 loop: CASSLGGNTIYF. DNA of the CDR3: TGTGCCAGCAGCCTCGGTGGAAACACCATATATTTT.